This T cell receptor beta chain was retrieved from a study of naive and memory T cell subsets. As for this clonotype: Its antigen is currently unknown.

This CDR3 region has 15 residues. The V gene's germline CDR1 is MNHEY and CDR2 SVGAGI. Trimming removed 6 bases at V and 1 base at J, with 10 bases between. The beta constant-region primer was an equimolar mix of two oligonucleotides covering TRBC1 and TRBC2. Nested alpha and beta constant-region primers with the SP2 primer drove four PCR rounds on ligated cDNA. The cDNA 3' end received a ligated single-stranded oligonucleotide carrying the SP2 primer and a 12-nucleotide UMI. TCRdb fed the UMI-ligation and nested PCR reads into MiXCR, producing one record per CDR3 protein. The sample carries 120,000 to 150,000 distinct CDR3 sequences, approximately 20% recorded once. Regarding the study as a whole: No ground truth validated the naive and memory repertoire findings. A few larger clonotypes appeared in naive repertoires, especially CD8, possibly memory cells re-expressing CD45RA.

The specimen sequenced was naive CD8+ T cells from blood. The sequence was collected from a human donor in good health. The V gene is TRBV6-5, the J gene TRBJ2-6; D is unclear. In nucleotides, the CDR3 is TGTGCCAGCAGGGATCATGGTTCTGGGGCCAACGTCCTGACTTTC. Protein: CASRDHGSGANVLTF.